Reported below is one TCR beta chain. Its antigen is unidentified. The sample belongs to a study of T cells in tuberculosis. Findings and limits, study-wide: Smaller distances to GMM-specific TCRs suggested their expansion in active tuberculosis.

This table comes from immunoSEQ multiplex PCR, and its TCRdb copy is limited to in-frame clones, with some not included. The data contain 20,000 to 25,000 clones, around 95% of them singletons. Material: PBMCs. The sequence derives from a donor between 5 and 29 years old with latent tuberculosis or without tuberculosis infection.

Here the CDR3 reads CASSLPRGSHTEAFF. CDR3 in DNA: TGCGCCAGCAGCTTACCCAGGGGCTCGCACACTGAAGCTTTCTTT. This chain uses TRBV5-1 with TRBJ1-1; tentatively, D is TRBD1 (6 bases). The CDR3 has 15 amino acids. Germline CDR1 reads SGHRS; CDR2 reads YFSETQ. The V gene lost 2 bases and the J gene lost 3 bases, with 14 bases spanning the gap.